Below are 9 T cell receptor beta chains sequenced from a single sample in a study of shared clonotypes between healthy human individuals. The data were produced by immunoSEQ multiplex PCR, yet TCRdb's version contains in-frame clones alone and is incomplete. The sample records roughly 2.5 million clones, 90% to 95% being singletons. The sequenced material came from naive CD4+ T cells sorted from blood. Documented subset: CD45RA+ positively selected. Receptors were obtained from a man younger than 30 in good health.

This chain connects TRBV5-1 to TRBJ2-7, with D maybe TRBD1 (5 bases). This CDR3 is built from 11 residues. V was clipped by 4 bases and J by 4 bases, with 6 bases between them. Germline loops: CDR1 SGHRS, CDR2 YFSETQ. CDR3: CASSRQYEQYF. In DNA, the CDR3 is TGCGCCAGCAGCCGACAGTACGAGCAGTACTTC.

The J gene is TRBJ1-3, the V gene TRBV7-3; D not resolved. The CDR3 extends over 13 amino acids. Germline V CDR1 and CDR2: SGHTA, FQGTGA. The V end lost 5 bases, the J end lost 2 bases, and 7 bases lay between the germline ends. The CDR3 here is CASSPKAGNTIYF. In DNA, the CDR3 is TGTGCCAGCAGCCCCAAAGCTGGAAACACCATATATTTT.

The V and J genes are TRBV9 and TRBJ2-3, with TRBD1 as a possible D gene (6 bases). V was pared by 5 bases and J by 5 bases, with 18 bases between. Germline assignment: CDR1 SGDLS and CDR2 YYNGEE. This CDR3 is 15 amino acids long. The CDR3 region is CASSETGFMGDTQYF. The CDR3 bases are TGTGCCAGCAGTGAAACAGGGTTTATGGGAGATACGCAGTATTTT.

V gene TRBV2 combines with J gene TRBJ2-2; 9 nucleotides line up with TRBD1. V shed 0 bases, J shed 3 bases, and the junction held 2 bases outside the gene matches. This CDR3 region has 16 residues. Germline V gene data show CDR1 as SNHLY and CDR2 as FYNNEI. The CDR3 bases are TGTGCCAGCAGTGAAGCCGGGACAGGGTACACCGGGGAGCTGTTTTTT. Amino acid sequence: CASSEAGTGYTGELFF.

There are a few counts of this clone. The rearrangement uses TRBV7-9 and TRBJ1-1; tentatively, D is TRBD1 (5 bases). The CDR3 is 10 residues long. Per the germline V gene, CDR1 is SEHNR and CDR2 is FQNEAQ (reference sequence). Deletions cut 3 bases from V and 11 bases from J, with 7 bases between. DNA for the CDR3: TGTGCCAGCAGCTTGGAGGGGGCTTTCTTT. Translating gives CASSLEGAFF.

V is TRBV28 and J is TRBJ2-7; 13 bases fit TRBD2. The V segment lost 5 bases and the J segment 6 bases; nucleotides outside the gene matches: 13. The germline gives CDR1 MDHEN, CDR2 SYDVKM. The CDR3 has 17 residues. The CDR3 DNA is TGTGCCAGCAGTCCCGAATTTGGACTAGCGGGGGCCGGCGAGCAGTACTTC. This codes for CASSPEFGLAGAGEQYF.

This chain connects TRBV7-9 to TRBJ2-7, with 7 nucleotides matching TRBD2. Germline CDR1 SEHNR, CDR2 FQNEAQ (reference sequence). CDR3 length: 15 residues. Trimming cost V 7 bases and J 2 bases; bases outside gene matches: 11. The chain's CDR3 is CASTPSSGGPYEQYF. For the CDR3, the DNA is TGTGCCAGCACCCCCTCCTCGGGGGGACCCTACGAGCAGTACTTC. Looking up the rest from reference TRBV7-9 and TRBJ2-7 gives the full variable domain: DTGVSQNPRHKITKRGQNVTFRCDPISEHNRLYWYRQTLGQGPEFLTYFQNEAQLEKSRLLSDRFSAERPKGSFSTLEIQRTEQGDSAMYLCASTPSSGGPYEQYFGPGTRLTVT.

Concerning this clone itself: Relative to the germline gene, one junction end is altered; a read error may explain this. This chain joins TRBV7-7 and TRBJ2-3; a weak D match, TRBD2 (6 bases). There are 16 residues in the CDR3. Germline V gene sequence: CDR1 SSHAT, CDR2 FNYEAQ (reference sequence). The DNA of the CDR3 is TGTGCTAGCAGCCCCACCCCGGGAGCAAGCGCAGATACGCAGTATTTT. Residues: CASSPTPGASADTQYF.

Remarks on this clone: Other DNA sequences of this sample code for an identical CDR3. The CDR3 is CASSVEAGRTNTGELFF. Written as DNA, the CDR3 is TGTGCCAGCAGCGTAGAGGCAGGGCGCACGAACACCGGGGAGCTGTTTTTT. The rearrangement joins TRBV9 to TRBJ2-2; tentatively, D is TRBD1 (5 bases). This CDR3 region has 17 residues. The germline gives CDR1 SGDLS, CDR2 YYNGEE. Trimming cost V 0 bases and J 0 bases, with 12 bases left between them.